The rows below give T cell receptor beta chains drawn from one sample of a study of cytomegalovirus exposure and HLA in healthy donors. Clones were read by immunoSEQ multiplex PCR, and TCRdb kept only the in-frame ones, dropping some. Seen here are some 260,000 clones, roughly 91% observed once, and the top ten hold 3% to 3.5%. The specimen sequenced was PBMCs. Receptors originate from a woman in her 30s in good health and CMV-seronegative. Both conserved end residues are part of each CDR3. A D gene is named only where the DNA matches it firmly. The size entry is marked missing in some rows and otherwise reads once, few, many or a size class.

J,size,D,V,CDR3,DNA
TRBJ2-3,few,.,TRBV19,CASSMSPAVTDTQYF,TGTGCCAGTAGTATGTCTCCCGCGGTCACAGATACGCAGTATTTT
TRBJ1-2,.,.,TRBV28,CASSSGVGYTF,TGTGCCAGCAGCTCAGGGGTTGGCTACACCTTC
TRBJ2-7,.,.,TRBV9,CASSPPGGKHEQYF,TGTGCCAGCAGCCCCCCAGGAGGGAAGCACGAGCAGTACTTC
TRBJ2-7,once,.,TRBV27,CATTDPYEQYF,TGTGCCACCACAGACCCCTACGAGCAGTACTTC
TRBJ2-1,.,TRBD2,TRBV5-4,CASSLGTSGDNEQFF,TGTGCCAGCAGCCTGGGGACTAGCGGAGACAATGAGCAGTTCTTC
TRBJ1-1,.,.,TRBV5-1,CASSLAQGVGGLAFF,TGCGCCAGCAGCTTGGCACAGGGCGTAGGAGGGTTGGCTTTCTTT
TRBJ1-2,.,TRBD1,TRBV19,CASSIGTGQRSYGYTF,TGTGCCAGTAGTATCGGGACGGGACAGAGATCCTATGGCTACACCTTC
TRBJ2-7,.,.,TRBV11-3,CASSLDVQFLRSYEQYF,TGTGCCAGCAGCTTAGATGTACAGTTCCTTCGCTCCTACGAGCAGTACTTC
TRBJ1-5,.,.,TRBV19,CAGGTGAAQPQHF,TGTGCCGGGGGGACCGGGGCGGCACAGCCCCAGCATTTT
TRBJ1-2,once,.,TRBV29-1,CSVLDRYRNYGYTF,TGCAGCGTCCTAGACCGATATCGAAACTATGGCTACACCTTC
TRBJ1-1,few,TRBD1,TRBV7-9,CASSPFAGGDTVNTEAFF,TGTGCCAGCAGCCCATTTGCAGGGGGCGATACGGTGAACACTGAAGCTTTCTTT
TRBJ2-7,.,.,TRBV28,CASSFHPWRDTYEQYF,TGTGCCAGCAGTTTTCATCCGTGGCGGGACACCTACGAGCAGTACTTC
TRBJ2-7,.,.,TRBV5-4,CASSLAGLSGNEQYF,TGTGCCAGCAGCTTGGCAGGGCTATCGGGAAACGAGCAGTACTTC
TRBJ2-7,.,.,TRBV4-3,CASSLDSLSYEQYF,TGCGCCAGCAGCCTAGACAGTCTCTCCTACGAGCAGTACTTC
TRBJ2-2,.,.,TRBV4-3,CASSQVIALNTGELFF,TGCGCCAGCAGCCAAGTTATAGCGCTGAACACCGGGGAGCTGTTTTTT
TRBJ2-1,.,.,TRBV6-5,CASSYRDIAYNEQFF,TGTGCCAGCAGTTACAGGGACATAGCCTACAATGAGCAGTTCTTC
TRBJ2-7,.,TRBD2,TRBV5-1,CASRLAGATNEQYF,TGCGCCAGCAGACTAGCGGGAGCGACCAACGAGCAGTACTTC
TRBJ2-7,.,.,TRBV15,CATSRNNVAAGPYEQYF,TGTGCCACCAGCAGAAACAACGTGGCAGCAGGACCCTACGAGCAGTACTTC
TRBJ2-5,.,.,TRBV6-6,CASSYTQRDPRGTQYF,TGTGCCAGCAGTTATACCCAACGGGACCCTCGGGGGACCCAGTACTTC
TRBJ2-7,.,TRBD1,TRBV7-6,CASSPGTGAYEQYF,TGTGCCAGCAGTCCCGGGACAGGGGCCTACGAGCAGTACTTC
TRBJ1-4,.,.,TRBV5-6,CASSLEGPGNEKLFF,TGTGCCAGCAGCTTGGAGGGTCCAGGCAATGAAAAACTGTTTTTT
TRBJ2-1,.,TRBD1,TRBV28,CASRPGTVSYNEQFF,TGTGCCAGCAGACCCGGGACAGTCTCCTACAATGAGCAGTTCTTC